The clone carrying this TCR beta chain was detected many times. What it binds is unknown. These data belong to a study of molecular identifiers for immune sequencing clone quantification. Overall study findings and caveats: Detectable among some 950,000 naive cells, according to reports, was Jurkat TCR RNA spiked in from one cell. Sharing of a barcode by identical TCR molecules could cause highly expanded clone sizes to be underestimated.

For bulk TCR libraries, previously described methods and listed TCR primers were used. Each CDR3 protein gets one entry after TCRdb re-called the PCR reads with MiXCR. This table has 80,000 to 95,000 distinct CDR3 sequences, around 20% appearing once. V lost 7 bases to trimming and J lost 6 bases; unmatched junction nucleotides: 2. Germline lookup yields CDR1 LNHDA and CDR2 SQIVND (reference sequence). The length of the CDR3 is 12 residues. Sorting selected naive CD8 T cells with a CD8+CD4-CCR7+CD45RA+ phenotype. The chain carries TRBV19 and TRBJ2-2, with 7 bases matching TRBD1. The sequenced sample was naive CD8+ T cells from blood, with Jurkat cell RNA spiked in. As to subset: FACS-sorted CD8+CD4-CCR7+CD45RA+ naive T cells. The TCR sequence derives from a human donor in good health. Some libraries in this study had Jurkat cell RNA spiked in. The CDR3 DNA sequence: TGTGCCAGTATCACAGGGGCCGGGGAGCTGTTTTTT. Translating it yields CASITGAGELFF.